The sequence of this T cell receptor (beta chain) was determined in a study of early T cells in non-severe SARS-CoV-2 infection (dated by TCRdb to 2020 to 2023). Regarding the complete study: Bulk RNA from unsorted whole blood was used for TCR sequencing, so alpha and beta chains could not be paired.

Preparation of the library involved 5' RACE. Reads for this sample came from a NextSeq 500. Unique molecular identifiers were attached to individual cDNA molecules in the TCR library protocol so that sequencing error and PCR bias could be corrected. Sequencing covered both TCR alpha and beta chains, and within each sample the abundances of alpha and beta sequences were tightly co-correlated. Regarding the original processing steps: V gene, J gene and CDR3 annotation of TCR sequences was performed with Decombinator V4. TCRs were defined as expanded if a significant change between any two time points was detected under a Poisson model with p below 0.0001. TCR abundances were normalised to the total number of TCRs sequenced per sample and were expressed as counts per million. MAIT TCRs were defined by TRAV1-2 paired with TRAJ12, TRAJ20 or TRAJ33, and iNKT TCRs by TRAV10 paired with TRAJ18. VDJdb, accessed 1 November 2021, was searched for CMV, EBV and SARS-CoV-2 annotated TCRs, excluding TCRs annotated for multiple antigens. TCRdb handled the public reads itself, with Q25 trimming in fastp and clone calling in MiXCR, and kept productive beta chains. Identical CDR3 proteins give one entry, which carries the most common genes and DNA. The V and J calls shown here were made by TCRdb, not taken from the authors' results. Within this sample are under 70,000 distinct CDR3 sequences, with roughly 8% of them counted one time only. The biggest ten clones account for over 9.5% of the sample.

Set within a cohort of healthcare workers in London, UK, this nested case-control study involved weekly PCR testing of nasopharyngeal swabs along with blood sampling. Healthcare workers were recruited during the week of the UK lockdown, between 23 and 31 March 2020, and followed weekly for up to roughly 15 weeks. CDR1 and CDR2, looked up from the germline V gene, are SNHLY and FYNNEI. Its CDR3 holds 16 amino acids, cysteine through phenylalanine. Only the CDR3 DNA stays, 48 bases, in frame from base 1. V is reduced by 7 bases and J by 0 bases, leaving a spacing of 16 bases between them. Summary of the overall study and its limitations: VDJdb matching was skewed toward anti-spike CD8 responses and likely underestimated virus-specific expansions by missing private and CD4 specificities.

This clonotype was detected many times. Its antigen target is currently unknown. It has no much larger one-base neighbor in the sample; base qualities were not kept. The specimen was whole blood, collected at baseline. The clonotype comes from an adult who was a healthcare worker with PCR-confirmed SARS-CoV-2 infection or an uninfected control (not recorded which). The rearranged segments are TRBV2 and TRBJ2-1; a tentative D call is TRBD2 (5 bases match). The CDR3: CASIAGVQFSYNEQFF. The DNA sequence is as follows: TGTGCCAGCATAGCCGGGGTTCAATTCTCCTACAATGAGCAGTTCTTC.